This TCR beta chain was observed in a study of CD8 T cells in ankylosing spondylitis (dated by TCRdb to 2016 to 2017). Regarding the study in general: To find TCR variants linked to disease, the study profiled T cell receptor beta repertoires in ankylosing spondylitis patients and healthy donors. Peripheral blood samples were taken, and synovial fluid was additionally collected from ankylosing spondylitis patients. The full study cohort comprised 25 ankylosing spondylitis patients and 110 or so healthy donors.

This clonotype was seen many times. Its antigen specificity is not known. No per-base quality is available; no much larger clone lies one base away. The CDR3 numbers 13 residues from cysteine through phenylalanine. Kept here is only the CDR3 DNA, which spans 39 bases and is read in frame from base 1. V and J lose 3 bases and 3 bases, and a span of 6 bases separates them. Based on the germline V gene, the CDR1 and CDR2 sequences are SGHRS and YFSETQ. Overall study outcomes, separate from this receptor: A TCR beta motif of 8 or 9 highly homologous amino acid variants appeared characteristic of blood from ankylosing spondylitis patients. Significant enrichment of the disease-linked clones was reported in matched synovial fluid samples from ankylosing spondylitis patients. In peripheral blood, the disease-linked clones were found at relatively low frequencies and had a CD8+ phenotype. Some motif variants had previously been reported in the synovial fluid and blood of reactive arthritis patients, which suggests shared mechanisms of disease initiation.

Sequencing used an Illumina HiSeq 2500. Quantitative 5'-RACE with molecular barcodes was the method used to prepare the TCR beta libraries. The authors' analysis ran thus. To identify disease-linked TCR variants, a new computational method was used, one built on a probabilistic model of VDJ rearrangement. TCRdb reprocessed the public reads (quality trimming at Q25 with fastp, clone calling with MiXCR) and kept in-frame beta chains. CDR3 protein sequences are deduplicated, and each keeps its most common genes and DNA. Clone size and V and J calls follow TCRdb, not the original study. For this sample there are 150,000 to 200,000 distinct CDR3 sequences; around a tenth appear just once. The top ten hold almost 30% of the sample.

The rearranged segments are TRBV5-1 and TRBJ2-2, and perhaps TRBD1 as D gene, on 6 matching bases. Sequenced: blood, either unsorted or a sorted T cell fraction (not recorded which). This TCR was recovered from a male donor with ankylosing spondylitis or in good health (not recorded which). The CDR3 corresponds to CASSWTDTGELFF. At the DNA level, the sequence is TGCGCCAGCAGCTGGACAGACACCGGGGAGCTGTTTTTT.